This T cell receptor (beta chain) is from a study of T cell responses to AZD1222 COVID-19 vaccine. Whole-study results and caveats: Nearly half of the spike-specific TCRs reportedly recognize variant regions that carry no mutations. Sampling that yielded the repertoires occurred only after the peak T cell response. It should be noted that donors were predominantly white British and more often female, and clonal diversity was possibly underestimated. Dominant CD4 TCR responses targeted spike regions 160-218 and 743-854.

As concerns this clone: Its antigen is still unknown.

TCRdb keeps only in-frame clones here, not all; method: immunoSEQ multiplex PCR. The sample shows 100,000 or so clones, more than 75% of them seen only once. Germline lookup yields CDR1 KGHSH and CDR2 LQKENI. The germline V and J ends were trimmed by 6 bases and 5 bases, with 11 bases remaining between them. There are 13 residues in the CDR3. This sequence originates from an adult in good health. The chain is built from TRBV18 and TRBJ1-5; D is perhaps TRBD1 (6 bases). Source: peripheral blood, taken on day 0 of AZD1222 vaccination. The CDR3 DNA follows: TGTGCCAGCTCCCTTGGACAGCATCAGCCCCAGCATTTT. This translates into CASSLGQHQPQHF.